This T cell receptor (beta chain) is from a study of T cell repertoires in cytomegalovirus infection. In the study overall: Carrying CMV and the relevant HLA type showed in public TCR beta signatures. Regarding the study as a whole: The cumulative frequency of public TCR beta families distinguished individuals who carried CMV together with the relevant HLA. The ex vivo response was dominated by HLA-C-restricted CMV-specific TCR beta clonotypes.

TCRdb passed the reads through MiXCR, listing each CDR3 protein once. This sample has around 190,000 distinct CDR3 sequences, with 14% found just once. As for this clonotype: Its specificity is not known.

V shed 6 bases and J 2 bases; nucleotides not matched to a gene: 10. Germline loops: CDR1 MNHEY, CDR2 SVGEGT. The CDR3 length is 15 residues. This chain connects TRBV6-2 or TRBV6-3 to TRBJ2-7; 7 positions match TRBD1. Sequences were obtained from PBMCs. This receptor was identified in a human donor in good health (CMV status not recorded). Some clones in this sample may be carry-over from other donors' samples. The CDR3 nucleotides are TGTGCCAGCAGATTGTTATGGGACAGCACCTACGAGCAGTACTTC. Translated, it gives CASRLLWDSTYEQYF.